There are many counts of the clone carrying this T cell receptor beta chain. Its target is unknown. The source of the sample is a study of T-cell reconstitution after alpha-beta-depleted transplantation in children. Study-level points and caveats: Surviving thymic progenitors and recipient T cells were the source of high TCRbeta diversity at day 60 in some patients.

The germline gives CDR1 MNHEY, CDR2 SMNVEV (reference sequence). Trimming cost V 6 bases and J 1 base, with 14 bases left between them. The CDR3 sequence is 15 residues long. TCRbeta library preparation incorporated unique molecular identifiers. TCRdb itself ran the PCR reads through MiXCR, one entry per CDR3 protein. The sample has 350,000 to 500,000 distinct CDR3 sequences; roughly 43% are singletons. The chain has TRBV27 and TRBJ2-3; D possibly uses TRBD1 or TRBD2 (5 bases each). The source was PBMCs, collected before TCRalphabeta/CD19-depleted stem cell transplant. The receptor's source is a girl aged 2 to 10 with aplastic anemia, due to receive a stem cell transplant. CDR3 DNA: TGTGCCAGCAGCTTAACGGGGCAGCGCACAGATACGCAGTATTTT. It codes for CASSLTGQRTDTQYF.